Listed below are T cell receptor beta chains from one sample, sequenced in a study of regulatory T cells in long-lasting Graves disease. TCRdb redid the calling of the multiplex PCR reads with MiXCR, one entry per CDR3 protein. The table lists under 800,000 distinct CDR3 sequences, roughly 15% of them singletons. These data are also associated with another study on T cells in Graves' hyperthyroidism and ophthalmopathy.

The source was peripheral blood mononuclear cells (PBMCs), collected at new diagnosis, from a patient treated with antithyroid drugs. Receptors were obtained from a woman aged 25 to 45 with Graves disease. CDR3s include the opening cysteine and the closing phenylalanine or tryptophan. The D gene is left open where the match is weak. Some rows have no size entry. The others give once, few or many, or a class for an expanded clone.

>TRBV5-5|TRBD1|-|TRBJ2-1
CASSGSGTAYNEQLF
TGTGCCAGCAGCGGCTCCGGGACAGCCTACAATGAGCAGCTCTTC
>TRBV20-1|-|many|TRBJ2-1
CSANRQGRRGEQFF
TGCAGTGCAAACCGACAGGGTCGGAGGGGTGAGCAGTTCTTC
>TRBV29-1|-|once|TRBJ2-1
CSIRALAGNEQFF
TGCAGCATCCGGGCCTTGGCGGGAAATGAGCAGTTCTTC
>TRBV28|-|many|TRBJ1-4
CASSFGVANEKLFF
TGTGCCAGCAGTTTTGGTGTGGCTAATGAAAAACTGTTTTTT
>TRBV5-1|-|many|TRBJ2-7
CASSLDGTYGEQYF
TGCGCCAGCAGCTTGGATGGTACCTACGGCGAGCAGTACTTC
>TRBV18|-|few|TRBJ2-3
CASSQGVGGDTQYF
TGTGCCAGCTCACAGGGGGTAGGCGGAGATACGCAGTATTTT
>TRBV5-5|-|few|TRBJ1-3
CASSRTDGNTIYF
TGTGCCAGCAGCCGGACAGATGGAAACACCATATATTTT
>TRBV7-8|TRBD1|-|TRBJ1-1
CASSKRGQGGTEAFF
TGTGCCAGCAGCAAGAGGGGGCAGGGGGGAACTGAAGCTTTCTTT
>TRBV7-9|-|many|TRBJ1-2
CASSLWRGGYTF
TGTGCCAGCAGCTTATGGAGGGGCGGCTACACCTTC
>TRBV3-1|-|many|TRBJ2-3
CASSQETPDTQYF
TGTGCCAGCAGCCAAGAGACGCCAGATACGCAGTATTTT
>TRBV5-5|-|many|TRBJ2-7
CASSQGREYREQYF
TGTGCCAGCAGCCAAGGAAGGGAGTACCGCGAGCAGTACTTC
>TRBV9|TRBD1|-|TRBJ1-2
CASSAPKSGGTYGYTF
TGTGCCAGCAGCGCCCCAAAATCAGGGGGTACCTATGGCTACACCTTC
>TRBV11-2|TRBD1|-|TRBJ2-2
CASSHGDREAGELFF
TGTGCCAGCAGCCATGGGGACAGGGAGGCCGGGGAGCTGTTTTTT
>TRBV20-1|TRBD2|-|TRBJ2-1
CSAREFRGRAGVF
TGCAGTGCTAGAGAGTTTCGCGGGAGGGCCGGGGTCTTC
>TRBV3-1|-|many|TRBJ1-5
CASTSGAGNQPQHF
TGTGCCTCAACGTCCGGGGCAGGCAATCAGCCCCAGCATTTT
>TRBV4-1|-|-|TRBJ2-7
CASSQEGFYEQYF
TGCGCCAGCAGCCAAGAAGGGTTCTACGAGCAGTACTTC
>TRBV7-2|-|many|TRBJ2-1
CASSLGTVPNEQFF
TGTGCCAGCAGCTTGGGTACAGTCCCCAATGAGCAGTTCTTC
>TRBV7-2|-|few|TRBJ2-7
CASSFRQGGGYEQYF
TGTGCCAGCAGCTTCAGACAGGGCGGGGGATACGAGCAGTACTTC
>TRBV19|-|few|TRBJ1-5
CASTTPGGYQPQHF
TGTGCCAGTACCACCCCGGGGGGTTATCAGCCCCAGCATTTT
>TRBV28|TRBD1|many|TRBJ2-1
CASSLFSGRGRVNEQFF
TGTGCCAGCAGTTTATTTTCGGGCAGGGGGCGCGTAAATGAGCAGTTCTTC
>TRBV11-2|-|few|TRBJ2-7
CASSPLGRFQGEQYF
TGTGCCAGCAGCCCCCTGGGGAGATTCCAGGGCGAGCAGTACTTC
>TRBV18|-|once|TRBJ2-7
CASSPRTVTDRGQYF
TGTGCCAGCTCACCCCGTACAGTCACCGACCGTGGGCAGTACTTC
>TRBV28|-|many|TRBJ1-1
CASSSFPANTEAFF
TGTGCCAGCAGTTCCTTTCCAGCTAACACTGAAGCTTTCTTT
>TRBV11-2|-|many|TRBJ2-1
CAITSSSGPSYNEQFF
TGTGCCATCACATCCTCAAGCGGACCCTCCTACAATGAGCAGTTCTTC
>TRBV2|-|many|TRBJ1-4
CASSLELGDVEKLFF
TGTGCCAGCAGCCTTGAGTTGGGGGACGTTGAAAAACTGTTTTTT
>TRBV3-1|-|many|TRBJ1-1
CASRNYRVDTEAFF
TGTGCCAGCAGGAACTACAGGGTAGACACTGAAGCTTTCTTT
>TRBV9|-|-|TRBJ2-3
CASSVSVGTDTQYF
TGTGCCAGCAGCGTTTCCGTGGGCACAGATACGCAGTATTTT
>TRBV3-1|-|few|TRBJ2-3
CASSQFQTDTQYF
TGTGCCAGCAGCCAATTTCAGACAGATACGCAGTATTTT
>TRBV5-5|TRBD2|many|TRBJ2-5
CASSPGLAGGRRETQYF
TGTGCCAGCAGCCCGGGACTAGCGGGAGGGCGGCGAGAGACCCAGTACTTC
>TRBV11-2|-|many|TRBJ2-5
CASSSPPYQQTQYF
TGTGCCAGCAGCTCGCCGCCCTACCAACAGACCCAGTACTTC
>TRBV7-3|TRBD1|many|TRBJ2-4
CASSLTLQGAGNIQYF
TGTGCCAGCAGCTTAACGTTACAGGGGGCTGGAAACATTCAGTACTTC
>TRBV28|-|many|TRBJ2-5
CASRYGNQETQYF
TGTGCCAGCAGGTACGGGAACCAAGAGACCCAGTACTTC
>TRBV29-1|-|-|TRBJ1-2
CSVVLIPTLGGGGGYTF
TGCAGCGTCGTGTTAATTCCCACTCTCGGTGGTGGGGGGGGCTACACCTTC
>TRBV27|-|-|TRBJ1-1
CASSLNRDGSEAFF
TGTGCCAGCAGTTTAAACAGGGACGGTAGTGAAGCTTTCTTT
>TRBV4-2|-|-|TRBJ1-1
CASSQEPGIRSEAFF
TGTGCCAGCAGCCAAGAGCCGGGGATTAGGTCTGAAGCTTTCTTT
>TRBV5-1|TRBD1|-|TRBJ2-7
CASSSDRAYERYF
TGCGCCAGCAGCTCGGACAGGGCCTACGAGCGGTACTTC
>TRBV6-1|TRBD2|many|TRBJ2-3
CASSPGAGGKDTQYF
TGTGCCAGCAGTCCGGGGGCGGGAGGTAAAGATACGCAGTATTTT
>TRBV7-3|-|few|TRBJ1-6
CASSSANNSPLHF
TGTGCCAGCAGCTCCGCCAATAATTCACCCCTCCACTTT
>TRBV10-1|-|many|TRBJ1-6
CASSGNRGVNSPLHF
TGCGCCAGCAGTGGGAATCGGGGCGTGAATTCACCCCTCCACTTT
>TRBV9|-|few|TRBJ2-5
CASSASNREETQYF
TGTGCCAGCAGCGCGTCAAACAGGGAAGAGACCCAGTACTTC
>TRBV6-5|-|many|TRBJ1-2
CASSSRTWYSGNYGYTF
TGTGCCAGCAGTTCCCGGACCTGGTATTCGGGTAACTATGGCTACACCTTC
>TRBV18|TRBD1|-|TRBJ1-2
CASSPPTGTGSMGYTF
TGTGCCAGCTCACCTCCAACCGGGACAGGGAGTATGGGCTACACCTTC